Following are 20 T cell receptor beta chains from one sample sequenced in a study of early T cells in non-severe SARS-CoV-2 infection (dated by TCRdb to the early 2020s). Library generation was performed with 5' RACE. TCRdb names NextSeq 500 as the instrument used. TCRdb reanalyzed the raw reads on its own, using fastp at Q25 for trimming and MiXCR for clone calling, and kept in-frame beta chains. Merged by CDR3 protein, the rows form single entries marked with the most common genes and DNA. Within this sample are 75,000 to 100,000 distinct CDR3 sequences, with 13% to 15% of them counted one time only. The top ten clones comprise roughly 9.8% of the sample. Sample: whole blood. These TCRs come from an adult who was a healthcare worker with PCR-confirmed SARS-CoV-2 infection or an uninfected control (not recorded which).

This clonotype has just a few counts. CDR3: CASSVVGEYNEQFF. The CDR3, as DNA: TGTGCCAGCAGCGTAGTAGGGGAATACAATGAGCAGTTCTTC. This chain joins TRBV9 and TRBJ2-1, with D possibly being TRBD1 (5 bases). V dropped 0 bases and J dropped 4 bases, with 8 bases sitting between them. The CDR3 contains 14 residues. The germline gives CDR1 SGDLS, CDR2 YYNGEE.

This clonotype was found a few times. The V and J genes are TRBV5-1 and TRBJ2-3, with 11 bases lining up with TRBD2. The CDR3 sequence is 18 residues long. Germline-derived CDR1 and CDR2 are SGHRS and YFSETQ. V was clipped by 4 bases and J by 2 bases; unmatched bases: 12. CDR3 in amino acids: CASSPPLAGVPLTDTQYF. In DNA form, the CDR3 reads TGCGCCAGCAGCCCCCCACTAGCGGGGGTTCCCCTCACAGATACGCAGTATTTT.

The genes are TRBV2 and TRBJ2-5, with D uncertain. Per germline, CDR1 SNHLY and CDR2 FYNNEI. Between the trimmed V and J ends, which lost 8 bases and 0 bases, there was a span of 16 bases. The CDR3 covers 15 residues. The CDR3 sequence: CASSAGWTYQETQYF. CDR3 bases: TGTGCCAGCTCTGCAGGTTGGACCTACCAAGAGACCCAGTACTTC.

Ten or more counts support this clonotype. The V call is TRBV3-1, the J call TRBJ1-5; D is perhaps TRBD1 (5 bases). V shed 3 bases and J shed 3 bases, with 9 bases lying between them. The CDR3 runs 14 residues. Germline CDR1 LGHDT, CDR2 YNNKEL (reference sequence). The CDR3, as DNA: TGTGCCAGCAGCCAGATGGGGGACAATCAGCCCCAGCATTTT. Protein: CASSQMGDNQPQHF.

This clonotype has only a few counts. The genes are TRBV7-2 and TRBJ2-3; no definite D call. This CDR3 region has 13 residues. Germline CDR1 and CDR2: SGHTA and FQGNSA. Trimming stripped 4 bases from V and 2 bases from J, with 7 bases between. The CDR3 coding sequence is TGTGCCAGCAGCTCACGGGTCACAGATACGCAGTATTTT. Protein product: CASSSRVTDTQYF.

In its sample, this clonotype was seen many times. The chain uses TRBV6-1 and TRBJ1-2; D ambiguous. Deletions cut 0 bases from V and 3 bases from J, with 5 bases between. Germline CDR1 is MNHNS and CDR2 is SASEGT. The CDR3 sequence is 13 residues long. The CDR3 DNA is TGTGCCAGCAGTGAAGCGGTAGACTATGGCTACACCTTC. Its protein product is CASSEAVDYGYTF.

V usage is TRBV20-1 and J usage is TRBJ2-7, with D unresolved. Germline lookup yields CDR1 DFQATT and CDR2 SNEGSKA (reference sequence). Trimming stripped 3 bases from V and 5 bases from J, with 8 bases between. The CDR3 is made up of 11 amino acids. The CDR3 DNA sequence: TGCAGTGCTAGTCACAACAACGAGCAGTACTTC. It codes for CSASHNNEQYF.

This clonotype occurred many times. This rearrangement joins TRBV12-3 or TRBV12-4 to TRBJ1-4; 7 nucleotides align to TRBD1. The CDR3 covers 15 residues. V lost 8 bases, J lost 2 bases, and 8 bases stayed unmatched. CDR3 DNA sequence: TGTGCCAGCCGCCAGGGGGTCTTCACTAATGAAAAACTGTTTTTT. Its translation: CASRQGVFTNEKLFF.

The chain links TRBV20-1 to TRBJ2-3, with D possibly matching TRBD1 (6 bases). V was clipped by 6 bases and J by 2 bases, with 9 bases between them. This CDR3 comprises 12 residues. Germline-derived CDR1 and CDR2 are DFQATT and SNEGSKA (reference sequence). CDR3 DNA sequence: TGCAGTGCAGGACAGCTCACAGATACGCAGTATTTT. Translated: CSAGQLTDTQYF.

This clonotype has a handful of counts. This chain uses TRBV11-2 with TRBJ2-7; 8 bases line up with TRBD2. V trimming: 8 bases; J trimming: 2 bases; junction bases outside the gene matches: 8. The CDR3 sequence is 14 residues long. Per germline, CDR1 SGHAT and CDR2 FQNNGV. CDR3 bases: TGTGCCAGCCTTGGGGCGGGGGGACCCTACGAGCAGTACTTC. This sequence encodes CASLGAGGPYEQYF.

CDR3 amino acids: CASHEEQGGQTQYF. The CDR3 DNA follows: TGTGCCAGCCACGAGGAACAGGGGGGACAGACCCAGTACTTC. V is TRBV3-1 and J is TRBJ2-5; 8 bases align to TRBD1. Germline V gives CDR1 LGHDT, CDR2 YNNKEL (reference sequence). The CDR3 covers 14 residues. V was clipped by 8 bases and J by 6 bases; unmatched bases: 11.

The V gene is TRBV19, the J gene TRBJ2-3; a possible D gene is TRBD2 (7 bases). Germline V gene data show CDR1 as LNHDA and CDR2 as SQIVND (reference sequence). V was shortened by 8 bases and J by 1 base, with 19 bases between the two germline ends. This CDR3 comprises 16 residues. Here the CDR3 DNA reads TGTGCCAGTGCGAAGGGAGGGGGGGTCGGCACAGATACGCAGTATTTT. Its translation: CASAKGGGVGTDTQYF.

This chain connects TRBV20-1 to TRBJ1-5, with 7 bases identical to TRBD1. Germline assignment: CDR1 DFQATT and CDR2 SNEGSKA (reference sequence). There are 14 residues in the CDR3. The ends lost 6 bases at V and 4 bases at J; junction bases unmatched: 9. The CDR3, as DNA: TGCAGTGCACAAAGGACAGGTCGGAATCAGCCCCAGCATTTT. Amino acid sequence: CSAQRTGRNQPQHF.

This clonotype was detected only a few times. The V and J genes are TRBV9 and TRBJ1-4, with a weak D call TRBD1 (5 bases). Germline values: CDR1 SGDLS, CDR2 YYNGEE. V lost 2 bases, J lost 6 bases, and 5 bases lay in between. CDR3 size: 12 residues. CDR3 nucleotides: TGTGCCAGCAGCGTGGGGGATGAAAAACTGTTTTTT. It codes for CASSVGDEKLFF.

The chain couples TRBV18 to TRBJ2-5, with D perhaps given as TRBD1 or TRBD2 (5 bases each). Germline values: CDR1 KGHSH, CDR2 LQKENI. The CDR3 runs to 15 residues. Trimming removed 6 bases at V and 5 bases at J, with 19 bases between. CDR3 in amino acids: CASSRTVQGPETQYF. Here the CDR3 DNA reads TGTGCCAGCTCCCGTACAGTCCAGGGACCCGAGACCCAGTACTTC.

V usage is TRBV6-1 and J usage is TRBJ2-7; D gene uncertain. This CDR3 region has 14 residues. Germline lookup yields CDR1 MNHNS and CDR2 SASEGT. V lost 5 bases and J 0 bases, leaving 11 bases between the germline ends. Written as DNA, the CDR3 is TGTGCCAGCAGTCTTACCAGGACCTCCTACGAGCAGTACTTC. Its translation is CASSLTRTSYEQYF.

The chain carries TRBV4-2 and TRBJ2-7; 8 bases align to TRBD2. Germline CDR1 and CDR2: LGHNA and YNFKEQ. With V trimmed by 0 bases and J by 2 bases, 3 bases remained unmatched. This CDR3 has 15 amino acids. The CDR3 reads CASSQELAETYEQYF. CDR3 DNA: TGTGCCAGCAGCCAAGAACTAGCGGAAACCTACGAGCAGTACTTC.

This clonotype was counted ten times or more. The chain combines TRBV28 with TRBJ1-2; D unclear. V lost 2 bases and J lost 5, with 3 bases in between. The V gene's germline CDR1 is MDHEN and CDR2 SYDVKM. The CDR3 is made up of 11 amino acids. The CDR3: CASSLDYGYTF. The CDR3 coding sequence is TGTGCCAGCAGTTTAGATTATGGCTACACCTTC.

This clonotype was detected a few times. The V and J genes are TRBV7-3 and TRBJ2-1; maybe TRBD2 (6 bases). The CDR3 sequence is 13 residues long. Germline CDR1 SGHTA, CDR2 FQGTGA. V lost 4 bases, J lost 9 bases, and 13 bases lay in between. CDR3 DNA sequence: TGTGCCAGCAGCTCGACAGCGGAGGGTGAGCAGTTCTTC. Encoded protein: CASSSTAEGEQFF.

The V and J genes are TRBV28 and TRBJ2-7; possibly TRBD2 for D (5 bases). Trimming left V 6 bases short and J 5 bases short, with 17 bases between. Looked up from germline, CDR1 is MDHEN and CDR2 is SYDVKM. The CDR3 spans 14 residues. CDR3 region: CASRLAYIGDEQYF. DNA for the CDR3: TGTGCCAGCAGGCTAGCCTATATCGGGGACGAGCAGTACTTC.